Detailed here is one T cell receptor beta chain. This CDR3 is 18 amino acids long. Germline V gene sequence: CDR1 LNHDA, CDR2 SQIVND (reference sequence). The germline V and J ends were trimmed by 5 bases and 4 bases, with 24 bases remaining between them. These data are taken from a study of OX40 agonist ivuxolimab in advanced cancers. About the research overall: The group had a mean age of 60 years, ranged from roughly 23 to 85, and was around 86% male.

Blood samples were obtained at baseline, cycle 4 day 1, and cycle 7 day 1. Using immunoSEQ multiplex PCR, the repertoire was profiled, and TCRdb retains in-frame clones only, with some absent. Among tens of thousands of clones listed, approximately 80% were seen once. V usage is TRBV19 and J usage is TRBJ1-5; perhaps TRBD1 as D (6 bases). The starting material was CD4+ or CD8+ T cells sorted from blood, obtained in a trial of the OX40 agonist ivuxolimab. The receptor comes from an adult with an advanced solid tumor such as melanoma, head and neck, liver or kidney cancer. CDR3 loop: CASSSTWGGARRNQPQHF. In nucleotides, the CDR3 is TGTGCCAGTAGTTCCACTTGGGGGGGGGCGCGGCGAAATCAGCCCCAGCATTTT.